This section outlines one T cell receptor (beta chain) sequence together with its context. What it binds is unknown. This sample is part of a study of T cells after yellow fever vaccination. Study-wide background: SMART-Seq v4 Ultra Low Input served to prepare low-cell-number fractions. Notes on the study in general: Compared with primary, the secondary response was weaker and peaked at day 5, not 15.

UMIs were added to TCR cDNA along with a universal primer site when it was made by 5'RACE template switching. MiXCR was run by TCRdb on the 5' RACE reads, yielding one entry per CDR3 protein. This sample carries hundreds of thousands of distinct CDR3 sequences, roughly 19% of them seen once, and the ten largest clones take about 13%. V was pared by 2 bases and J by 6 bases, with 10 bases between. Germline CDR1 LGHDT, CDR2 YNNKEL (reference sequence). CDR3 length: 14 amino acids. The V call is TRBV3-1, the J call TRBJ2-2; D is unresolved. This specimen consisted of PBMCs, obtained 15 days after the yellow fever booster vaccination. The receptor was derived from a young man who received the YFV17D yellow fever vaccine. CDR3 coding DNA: TGTGCCAGCAGCCAACTGTACAGACCCGGGGAGCTGTTTTTT. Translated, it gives CASSQLYRPGELFF.